This T cell receptor beta chain was recorded in a study of T cells in localized non-small cell lung cancer. Study results and limitations: A median of around 60 clones ranked among the top 100 in tumor appeared in adjacent lung. Heterogeneity cannot be ruled out, as sequencing used one tumor region only. Exceeding tumor, uninvolved adjacent lung had the highest T cell clonality.

Repertoires were generated with immunoSEQ multiplex PCR, while TCRdb's copy carries only in-frame clones and drops some. The profile shows tens of thousands of clones, about 85% of them singletons. Remarks on this clone: Antigen specificity is unknown.

Sample: peripheral blood, taken before any cancer treatment. This TCR came from a female donor older than 55 with stage II squamous cell lung carcinoma.

As DNA, the CDR3 is TGTGCCAGCAACGGGATAGGGGGTTGGGATGAGCAGTTCTTC. Translation gives CASNGIGGWDEQFF. The chain has TRBV6-5 and TRBJ2-1; maybe TRBD1 (6 bases). V dropped 7 bases and J dropped 8 bases, with 18 bases sitting between them. Germline V gene data show CDR1 as MNHEY and CDR2 as SVGAGI. The CDR3 consists of 14 residues.